These 26 T cell receptor beta chains originate from one sample sequenced in a study of shared clonotypes between healthy human individuals. The protocol was immunoSEQ multiplex PCR, while the TCRdb copy is restricted to in-frame clones and leaves out a portion. The sample yields approximately 1.1 million clones, 75% to 85% seen once. Sequenced input: memory CD4+ T cells from PBMCs. Described subset: CD45RA-negative fraction. Receptor source: a man in his late teens or twenties in good health. Some clones in this sample may be carry-over from other donors' samples.

The chain uses TRBV29-1 and TRBJ2-3; D remains unclear. The length of the CDR3 is 10 residues. With 8 bases removed from V and 5 bases from J, the gap between germline ends came to 8 bases. Germline V gene lookup returns CDR1 SQVTM and CDR2 ANQGSEA. CDR3 nucleotides: TGCAGCTACCGGAAAGATACGCAGTATTTT. Translating it yields CSYRKDTQYF.

The chain links TRBV15 to TRBJ2-7; 11 bases align to TRBD2. CDR3 length: 16 residues. V lost 1 base to trimming and J lost 5 bases; unmatched junction nucleotides: 7. CDR1 and CDR2 from the germline V gene are LNHNV and YYDKDF (reference sequence). CDR3 DNA: TGTGCCACCAGCAGAGGGGTAGCGGGAGGGTTTAACGAGCAGTACTTC. Residues: CATSRGVAGGFNEQYF.

The chain couples TRBV5-6 to TRBJ1-2; D not certain. Deletions cut 4 bases from V and 5 bases from J, with 12 bases between. The CDR3 is 13 residues long. Germline CDR1 SGHDT, CDR2 YYEEEE. CDR3 DNA: TGTGCCAGCAGCCCGGGCAGGAAGTATGGCTACACCTTC. It translates to CASSPGRKYGYTF.

This chain joins TRBV28 and TRBJ2-5, with 7 bases identical to TRBD1. Germline CDR1 reads MDHEN; CDR2 reads SYDVKM. The CDR3 is 15 residues long. V was pared by 4 bases and J by 5 bases, with 10 bases of the junction left unmatched. The CDR3 region has the DNA TGTGCCAGCAGTTCATTGACAGGGTCCGGGGAGACCCAGTACTTC. It specifies CASSSLTGSGETQYF.

The chain employs TRBV2 and TRBJ2-1, with a possible D match to TRBD1 (5 bases). The CDR3 contains 15 residues. Deletions cut 8 bases from V and 2 bases from J, with 16 bases between. The germline V gene has CDR1 SNHLY and CDR2 FYNNEI. The CDR3 reads CASSPQGAAYNEQFF. CDR3 bases: TGTGCCAGCTCCCCGCAAGGGGCGGCCTACAATGAGCAGTTCTTC. The full variable domain, with the rest looked up from reference TRBV2 and TRBJ2-1, is EPEVTQTPSHQVTQMGQEVILRCVPISNHLYFYWYRQILGQKVEFLVSFYNNEISEKSEIFDDQFSVERPDGSNFTLKIRSTKLEDSAMYFCASSPQGAAYNEQFFGPGTRLTVL.

This clone was counted only a few times. The sample has other DNA sequences that encode this CDR3 too. CDR3 amino acids: CASSLRAYGYTF. CDR3 coding DNA: TGTGCCAGCAGTTTACGGGCCTATGGCTACACCTTC. This chain connects TRBV28 to TRBJ1-2, with no clear D. The CDR3 sequence is 12 residues long. The V and J ends lost 2 bases and 4 bases respectively, with 5 bases between them. Germline V lookup: CDR1 MDHEN, CDR2 SYDVKM.

In this sample, this clone turned up once. This rearrangement joins TRBV28 to TRBJ2-7; D may be TRBD2 (6 bases). The V end lost 3 bases, the J end lost 5 bases, and 11 bases lay between the germline ends. CDR3 size: 13 residues. Germline V gene sequence: CDR1 MDHEN, CDR2 SYDVKM. The CDR3 protein is CASSFPGVDEQYF. CDR3 DNA: TGTGCCAGCAGTTTTCCGGGGGTCGACGAGCAGTACTTC.

The V call is TRBV2, the J call TRBJ2-7; a possible D gene is TRBD2 (5 bases). This CDR3 is built from 13 residues. Deletions cut 6 bases from V and 6 bases from J, with 15 bases between. CDR1 is SNHLY and CDR2 is FYNNEI in the germline V gene. Here the CDR3 DNA reads TGTGCCAGCAGACGGGCCCGGGGAGTCGAGCAGTACTTC. This encodes CASRRARGVEQYF.

CDR3 sequence reads: CASSIAGVRNEQFF. The CDR3 DNA reads as TGTGCCAGTAGTATTGCGGGAGTCCGGAATGAGCAGTTCTTC. V is TRBV19 and J is TRBJ2-1; 7 bases are a match to TRBD2. Trimming cost V 3 bases and J 7 bases; bases outside gene matches: 6. The CDR3 spans 14 residues. Germline V gene data show CDR1 as LNHDA and CDR2 as SQIVND (reference sequence).

The chain has TRBV19 and TRBJ2-3; D not resolved. V gave up 7 bases and J gave up 0 bases, with 8 bases separating them. The V gene's germline CDR1 is LNHDA and CDR2 SQIVND (reference sequence). The CDR3 has 13 amino acids. CDR3 amino acids: CASTPTSTDTQYF. CDR3 coding DNA: TGTGCCAGTACCCCTACTAGCACAGATACGCAGTATTTT.

About this clone itself: A much larger clonotype is one base distant, so this may be a read error. This rearrangement joins TRBV5-1 to TRBJ2-3; D not certain. Germline CDR1 reads SGHRS; CDR2 reads YFSETQ. V shed 0 bases and J shed 2 bases, with 4 bases lying between them. The CDR3 consists of 13 residues. CDR3 amino acids: CASSLEDTDTQYF. As DNA, the CDR3 is TGCGCCAGCAGCTTGGAAGACACAGATACGCAGTATTTT.

This chain joins TRBV7-8 and TRBJ2-6; D not resolved. The germline V gene has CDR1 SGHVS and CDR2 FQNEAQ. The ends were cut back, 2 bases at V and 4 bases at J, with 15 bases in the middle. The CDR3 contains 17 residues. This CDR3 reads CASSLIIRVPGANVLTF. CDR3 coding DNA: TGTGCCAGCAGCTTAATTATTAGGGTCCCGGGGGCCAACGTCCTGACTTTC.

The sample holds a few counts of this clone. The chain carries TRBV11-1 and TRBJ2-5, with D unresolved. CDR1 and CDR2 (germline): SGHAT, FQDESV (reference sequence). The V gene lost 5 bases and the J gene lost 1 base, with 11 bases spanning the gap. The CDR3 is made up of 14 amino acids. As DNA, the CDR3 is TGTGCCAGCAGCCCCAAGGAACTCCAAGAGACCCAGTACTTC. The encoded protein is CASSPKELQETQYF.

The chain recombines TRBV4-1 with TRBJ1-2; D is unclear. V was shortened by 2 bases and J by 4 bases, with 14 bases between the two germline ends. The CDR3 loop spans 15 amino acids. Looked up from germline, CDR1 is MGHRA and CDR2 is YSYEKL. CDR3 region: CASSQIHRDTYGYTF. For the CDR3, the DNA is TGCGCCAGCAGCCAAATACACCGGGATACCTATGGCTACACCTTC.

The chain employs TRBV5-4 and TRBJ2-1; weak D call: TRBD1 (5 bases). Germline V gene lookup returns CDR1 SGHNT and CDR2 YYREEE (reference sequence). The CDR3 is 14 residues long. Trimming removed 6 bases at V and 8 bases at J, with 18 bases between. DNA for the CDR3: TGTGCCAGCACCCTTCTGCAGGGTAGTGATGAGCAGTTCTTC. Amino acids: CASTLLQGSDEQFF.

This clone was detected a few times. J is TRBJ2-7 and V is TRBV30; D call uncertain. Deletions cut 1 base from V and 3 bases from J, with 7 bases between. CDR3 size: 12 residues. Germline V lookup: CDR1 GTSNPN, CDR2 SVGIG (reference sequence). In nucleotides, the CDR3 is TGTGCCTGGAGTGAGTCAGGCTACGAGCAGTACTTC. It translates to CAWSESGYEQYF.

This sequence joins TRBV7-2 and TRBJ1-5; D is possibly TRBD1 (5 bases). The CDR3 spans 15 residues. Germline V gives CDR1 SGHTA, CDR2 FQGNSA. V was trimmed by 4 bases and J by 9 bases, leaving 19 bases between them. DNA of the CDR3: TGTGCCAGCAGCTCCGCAGGGACGCCGGATGGGCCCCAGCATTTT. This encodes CASSSAGTPDGPQHF.

The gene calls are TRBV28 and TRBJ2-1; 10 nucleotides align to TRBD1. This CDR3 has 15 amino acids. J was trimmed by 6 bases and V by 5 bases; bases with no gene match: 7. CDR1 is MDHEN, CDR2 SYDVKM, per germline. The CDR3 DNA sequence: TGTGCCAGCAGTGCTCGGGACAGGGGTCCCAATGAGCAGTTCTTC. Its protein product is CASSARDRGPNEQFF.

The chain has TRBV7-2 and TRBJ1-5; 9 bases align to TRBD1. The length of the CDR3 is 14 residues. Looked up from germline, CDR1 is SGHTA and CDR2 is FQGNSA. J lost 6 bases, V lost 5 bases, and 5 bases had no gene match. CDR3 bases: TGTGCCAGCAGCCCAGGGACAGGGATTCAGCCCCAGCATTTT. Translation: CASSPGTGIQPQHF.

The table lists this clone with a count of one. The same CDR3 can be traced to other DNA sequences in this sample. This rearrangement joins TRBV30 to TRBJ2-3, with a tentative D call TRBD1 (5 bases). Trimming shortened V by 2 bases and J by 2 bases, and 8 bases separated the two germline ends. The germline gives CDR1 GTSNPN, CDR2 SVGIG (reference sequence). CDR3 length equals 13 residues. CDR3 in amino acids: CAWSKGSTDTQYF. CDR3 nucleotide sequence: TGTGCCTGGAGTAAGGGGTCCACAGATACGCAGTATTTT.

The chain joins TRBV7-8 to TRBJ1-1; TRBD1 might be the D (5 bases). The CDR3 has 15 amino acids. Trimming cost V 0 bases and J 1 base, with 9 bases left between them. Germline CDR1 reads SGHVS; CDR2 reads FQNEAQ. The DNA for the CDR3 is TGTGCCAGCAGCTTAGCTTTGGGGCCGAACACTGAAGCTTTCTTT. Translating it yields CASSLALGPNTEAFF.

The rearrangement links TRBV28 to TRBJ2-3, with D possibly TRBD1 on 5 matching bases. Germline V gives CDR1 MDHEN, CDR2 SYDVKM. The CDR3 totals 15 residues. The germline V and J ends were trimmed by 10 bases and 2 bases, with 19 bases remaining between them. For the CDR3, the DNA is TGTGCCACCTGGGGCAGCTCTTCTGCCACAGATACGCAGTATTTT. Protein product: CATWGSSSATDTQYF.

This clone was observed once. Other DNA sequences in this specimen translate into the identical CDR3. This rearrangement joins TRBV7-3 to TRBJ2-6; TRBD1 is a possible D gene (6 bases). V lost 5 bases, J lost 2 bases, and 10 bases lay in between. CDR1 is SGHTA, CDR2 FQGTGA, per germline. The CDR3 runs to 15 residues. The CDR3 DNA reads as TGTGCCAGCAGCCCAAACAGGGCTGGGGCCAACGTCCTGACTTTC. Its protein product is CASSPNRAGANVLTF.

The V and J genes are TRBV15 and TRBJ2-3, with D hard to call. The CDR3 totals 12 residues. V was cut by 6 bases and J by 4 bases, with 8 bases left in between. In germline, CDR1 is LNHNV, CDR2 YYDKDF (reference sequence). CDR3 loop: CATRSWADTQYF. CDR3 in DNA: TGTGCCACCAGATCGTGGGCAGATACGCAGTATTTT.

The genes are TRBV19 and TRBJ2-7, with 8 positions matching TRBD1. Unmatched junction bases numbered 6, after V lost 6 bases and J lost 2 bases. In germline, CDR1 is LNHDA, CDR2 SQIVND (reference sequence). The CDR3 contains 14 residues. The CDR3 region is CASRRTGMPYEQYF. Written as DNA, the CDR3 is TGTGCCAGTAGAAGGACAGGGATGCCCTACGAGCAGTACTTC.

The chain joins TRBV5-1 to TRBJ1-3; the D is unclear. CDR1 and CDR2 from the germline V gene are SGHRS and YFSETQ. Deletions cut 1 base from V and 0 bases from J, with 11 bases between. The CDR3 contains 16 residues. As DNA, the CDR3 is TGCGCCAGCAGCTTGACCGCAGAGATCTCTGGAAACACCATATATTTT. Translating gives CASSLTAEISGNTIYF.